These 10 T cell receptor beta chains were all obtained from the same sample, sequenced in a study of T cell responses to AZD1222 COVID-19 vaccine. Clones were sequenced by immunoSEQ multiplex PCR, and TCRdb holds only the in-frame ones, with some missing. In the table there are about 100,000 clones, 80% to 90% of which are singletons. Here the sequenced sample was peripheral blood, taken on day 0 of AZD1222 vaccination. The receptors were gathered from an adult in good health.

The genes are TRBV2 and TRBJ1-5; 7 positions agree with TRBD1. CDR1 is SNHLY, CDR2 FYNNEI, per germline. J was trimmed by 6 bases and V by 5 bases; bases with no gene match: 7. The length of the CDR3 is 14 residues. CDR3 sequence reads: CASSNRGSGQPQHF. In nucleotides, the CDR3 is TGTGCCAGCAGTAACAGGGGTTCGGGTCAGCCCCAGCATTTT.

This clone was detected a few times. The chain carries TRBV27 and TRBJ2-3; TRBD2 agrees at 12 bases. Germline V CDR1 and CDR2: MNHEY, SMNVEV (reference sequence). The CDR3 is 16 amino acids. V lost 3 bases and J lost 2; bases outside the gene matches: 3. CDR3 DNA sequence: TGTGCCAGCAGTTTTCTAGCGGGGGGGGACACAGATACGCAGTATTTT. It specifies CASSFLAGGDTDTQYF.

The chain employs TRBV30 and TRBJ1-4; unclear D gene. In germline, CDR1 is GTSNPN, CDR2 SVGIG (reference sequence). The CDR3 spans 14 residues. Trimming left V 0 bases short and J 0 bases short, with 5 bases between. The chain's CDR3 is CAWSVRATNEKLFF. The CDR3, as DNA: TGTGCCTGGAGTGTACGGGCAACTAATGAAAAACTGTTTTTT.

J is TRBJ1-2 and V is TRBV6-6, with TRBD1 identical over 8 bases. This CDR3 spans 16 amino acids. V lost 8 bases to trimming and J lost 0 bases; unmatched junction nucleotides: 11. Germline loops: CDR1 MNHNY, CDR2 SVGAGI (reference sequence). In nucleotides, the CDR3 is TGTGCCAGCTTACCCGGGACAGGCATAGCTAACTATGGCTACACCTTC. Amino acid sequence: CASLPGTGIANYGYTF.

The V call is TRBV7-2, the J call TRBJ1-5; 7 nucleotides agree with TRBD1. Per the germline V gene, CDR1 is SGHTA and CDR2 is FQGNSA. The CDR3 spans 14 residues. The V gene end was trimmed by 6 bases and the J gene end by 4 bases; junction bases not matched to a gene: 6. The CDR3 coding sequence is TGTGCCAGCAGGCCGGGACAGACAAATCAGCCCCAGCATTTT. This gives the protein CASRPGQTNQPQHF. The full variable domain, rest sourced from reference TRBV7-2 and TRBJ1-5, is GAGVSQSPSNKVTEKGKDVELRCDPISGHTALYWYRQSLGQGLEFLIYFQGNSAPDKSGLPSDRFSAERTGGSVSTLTIQRTQQEDSAVYLCASRPGQTNQPQHFGDGTRLSIL.

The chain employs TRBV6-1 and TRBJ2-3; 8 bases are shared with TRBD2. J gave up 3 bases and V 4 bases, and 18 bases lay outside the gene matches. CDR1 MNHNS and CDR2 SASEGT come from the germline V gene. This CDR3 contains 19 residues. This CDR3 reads CASSVRVGGRIGGTDTQYF. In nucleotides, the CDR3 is TGTGCCAGCAGTGTAAGGGTTGGCGGGAGGATTGGAGGTACAGATACGCAGTATTTT.

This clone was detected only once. CDR3 sequence: CASSLYGTGVDQPQHF. The CDR3 DNA reads as TGTGCCAGCAGTTTGTACGGGACAGGGGTGGATCAGCCCCAGCATTTT. This chain links TRBV6-5 with TRBJ1-5, with 10 nucleotides matching TRBD1. The germline CDR1 and CDR2 sequences are MNHEY and SVGAGI. The CDR3 covers 16 residues. The trim removed 4 bases at V and 5 bases at J, leaving 8 bases unmatched.

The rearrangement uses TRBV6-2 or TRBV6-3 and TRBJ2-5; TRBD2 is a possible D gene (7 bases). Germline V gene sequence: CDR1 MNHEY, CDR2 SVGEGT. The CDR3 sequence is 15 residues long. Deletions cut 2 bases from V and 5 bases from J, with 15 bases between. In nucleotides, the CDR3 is TGTGCCAGCAGTTACCTAAACGGGGGGCGTGAGACCCAGTACTTC. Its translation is CASSYLNGGRETQYF.

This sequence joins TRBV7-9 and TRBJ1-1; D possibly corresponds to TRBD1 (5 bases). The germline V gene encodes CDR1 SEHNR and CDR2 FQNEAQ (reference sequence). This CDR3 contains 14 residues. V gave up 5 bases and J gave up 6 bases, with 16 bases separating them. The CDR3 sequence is CASSPPGTGPEAFF. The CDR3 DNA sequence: TGTGCCAGCAGCCCCCCGGGGACCGGCCCTGAAGCTTTCTTT.

The CDR3 protein is CATSGDSGYATNEKLFF. The CDR3 nucleotides are TGTGCCACCAGCGGGGACAGTGGGTATGCAACTAATGAAAAACTGTTTTTT. The chain uses TRBV15 and TRBJ1-4; TRBD1 matches 7 bases. The J segment lost 0 bases and the V segment lost 5 bases, leaving 9 bases of the junction unmatched. The CDR3 is made up of 17 amino acids. Germline-derived CDR1 and CDR2 are LNHNV and YYDKDF (reference sequence).